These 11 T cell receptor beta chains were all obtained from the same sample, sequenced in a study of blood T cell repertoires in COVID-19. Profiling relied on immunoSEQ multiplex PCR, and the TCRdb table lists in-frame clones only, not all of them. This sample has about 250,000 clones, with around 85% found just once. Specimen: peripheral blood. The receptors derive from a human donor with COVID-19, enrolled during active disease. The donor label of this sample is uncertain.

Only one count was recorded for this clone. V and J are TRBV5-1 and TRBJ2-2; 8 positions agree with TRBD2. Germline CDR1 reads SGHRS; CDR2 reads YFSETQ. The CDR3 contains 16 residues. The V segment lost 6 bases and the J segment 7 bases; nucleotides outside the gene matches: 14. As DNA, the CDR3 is TGCGCCAGCAACAGCGGGGGTCACCCCTTGGGCGGGGAGCTGTTTTTT. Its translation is CASNSGGHPLGGELFF.

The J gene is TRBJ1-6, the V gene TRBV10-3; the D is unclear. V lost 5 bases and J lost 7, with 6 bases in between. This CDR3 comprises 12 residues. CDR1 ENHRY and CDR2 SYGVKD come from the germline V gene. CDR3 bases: TGTGCCATCAGTCAACAGAATTCACCCCTCCACTTT. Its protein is CAISQQNSPLHF.

The CDR3 nucleotides are TGTGCCAGCAGCCAAGCGGGACAGGGCCCAGGCTCCTATAATTCACCCCTCCACTTT. Amino acid sequence: CASSQAGQGPGSYNSPLHF. The chain has TRBV3-1 (or the pseudogene TRBV3-2) and TRBJ1-6; TRBD1 matches 9 bases. CDR1 and CDR2 (germline): LGHDT, YNNKEL (reference sequence). The ends lost 1 base at V and 0 bases at J; junction bases unmatched: 7. The CDR3 is made up of 19 amino acids.

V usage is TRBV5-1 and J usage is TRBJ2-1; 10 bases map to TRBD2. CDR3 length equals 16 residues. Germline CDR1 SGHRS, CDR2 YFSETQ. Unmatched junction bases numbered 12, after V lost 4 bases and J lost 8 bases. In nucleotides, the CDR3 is TGCGCCAGCAGCCCGGGAGGGCTAGCGGGAGTGGATGAGCAGTTCTTC. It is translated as CASSPGGLAGVDEQFF.

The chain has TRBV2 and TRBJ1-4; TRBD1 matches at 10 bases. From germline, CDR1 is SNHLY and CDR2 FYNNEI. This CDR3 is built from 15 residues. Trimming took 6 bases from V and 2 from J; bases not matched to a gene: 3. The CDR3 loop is CASRQDRGTNEKLFF. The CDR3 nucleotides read TGTGCCAGCAGGCAGGACAGGGGGACTAATGAAAAACTGTTTTTT.

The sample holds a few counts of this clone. The CDR3 region is CASWDRLSSLSTEAFF. CDR3 DNA: TGCGCCAGCTGGGACAGGCTTAGCTCTTTGAGCACTGAAGCTTTCTTT. The chain carries TRBV10-1 and TRBJ1-1, with 8 nucleotides matching TRBD1. The CDR3 runs to 16 residues. Trimming at V came to 8 bases and at J to 4 bases, leaving 15 bases not matched to a gene. CDR1 and CDR2 from the germline V gene are WNHNN and SYGVQD (reference sequence).

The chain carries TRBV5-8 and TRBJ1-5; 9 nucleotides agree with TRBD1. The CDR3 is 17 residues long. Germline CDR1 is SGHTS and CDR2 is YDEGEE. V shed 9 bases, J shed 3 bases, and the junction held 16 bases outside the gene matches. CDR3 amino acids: CAIPGGTGKGYNQPQHF. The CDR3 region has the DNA TGTGCCATTCCAGGCGGGACAGGGAAGGGGTACAATCAGCCCCAGCATTTT.

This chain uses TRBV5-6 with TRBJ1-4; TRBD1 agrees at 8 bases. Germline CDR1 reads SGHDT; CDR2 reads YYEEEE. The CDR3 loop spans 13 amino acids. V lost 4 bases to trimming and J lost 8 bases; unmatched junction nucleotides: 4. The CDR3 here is CASSVDRGEKLFF. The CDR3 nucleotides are TGTGCCAGCAGCGTAGACAGGGGCGAAAAACTGTTTTTT.

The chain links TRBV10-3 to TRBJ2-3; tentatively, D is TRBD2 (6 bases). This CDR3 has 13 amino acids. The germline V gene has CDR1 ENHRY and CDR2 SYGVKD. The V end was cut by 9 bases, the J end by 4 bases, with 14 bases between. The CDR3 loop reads CAIKLAGPDTQYF. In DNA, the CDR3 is TGTGCCATTAAACTAGCTGGTCCAGATACGCAGTATTTT.

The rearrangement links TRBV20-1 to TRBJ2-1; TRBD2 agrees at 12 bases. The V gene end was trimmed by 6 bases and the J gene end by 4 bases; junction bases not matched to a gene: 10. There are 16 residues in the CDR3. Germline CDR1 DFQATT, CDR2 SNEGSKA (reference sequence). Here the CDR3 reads CSASGTTSGRYNEQFF. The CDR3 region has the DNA TGCAGTGCCAGTGGTACGACTAGCGGGAGATACAATGAGCAGTTCTTC.

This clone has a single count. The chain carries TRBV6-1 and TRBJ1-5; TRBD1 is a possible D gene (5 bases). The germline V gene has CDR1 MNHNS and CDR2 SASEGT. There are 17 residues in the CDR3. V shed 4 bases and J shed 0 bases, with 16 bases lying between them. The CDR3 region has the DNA TGTGCCAGCAGTGGAACGGGGGGGGGTTATAGCAATCAGCCCCAGCATTTT. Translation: CASSGTGGGYSNQPQHF.